One T cell receptor beta chain is described in this entry. A sample-barcoded 5' primer and a J-beta primer mix were used in a second PCR of roughly 7 to 12 cycles. TCRdb re-analysed the 5' RACE reads in MiXCR, keeping a single row per CDR3 protein. The sample holds roughly 1 million distinct CDR3 sequences; roughly 24% are singletons and the top ten take approximately 0.71%. This sample stems from a study of blood T cells in healthy people across ages. Trimming at V came to 6 bases and at J to 0 bases, leaving 7 bases not matched to a gene. CDR1 and CDR2 (germline): DFQATT, SNEGSKA (reference sequence). The CDR3 has 17 residues. These data were also reused for a study on T cells of mothers and their children.

Sequenced input: blood. The chain couples TRBV20-1 to TRBJ2-3; 15 nucleotides align to TRBD2. This TCR was sampled from a girl aged 2 to 9 in good health. CDR3 residues: CSASGLAGGASTDTQYF. CDR3 nucleotide sequence: TGCAGTGCCTCGGGACTAGCGGGGGGCGCTAGCACAGATACGCAGTATTTT.